These T cell receptor beta chains were read from a single sample in a study of PD-L1 blockade in urothelial cancer. TCRdb keeps only in-frame clones here, not all; method: immunoSEQ multiplex PCR. The sample shows about 120,000 clones, around 89% of them seen only once. The sample in question was PBMCs, obtained around atezolizumab (anti-PD-L1) treatment. The receptors here all came from a man aged 55-75 years with urothelial cancer. The conserved cysteine and the conserved F or W are not part of the CDR3 here. Fields, in order: J gene, clone size, V gene, CDR3 protein. The size field is filled for only some rows; it gives once, few, many or a size class.

TRBJ2-1 NA TRBV7-2 ASSLGYPYNEQF
TRBJ1-5 NA TRBV11-3 ASSLGTGNQPQH
TRBJ2-1 once TRBV7-9 ASRGRDMKDSYNEQF
TRBJ2-7 few TRBV28 ASSPYSYEQY
TRBJ1-1 NA TRBV7-2 ASSSEGAGTEAF
TRBJ1-3 NA TRBV7-3 ASSLFPGENTIY
TRBJ2-3 NA TRBV11-2 ASSPSGSRTDTQY
TRBJ2-3 NA TRBV5-4 ASTRRGRGDITDTQY
TRBJ1-1 NA TRBV7-9 ASSRGAGGGNTEAF
TRBJ1-4 few TRBV4-3 ASSPDRGRGEKLF
TRBJ2-2 NA TRBV7-2 ASSPSGGASGELF
TRBJ2-6 NA TRBV5-5 ASSTSGRRSLTGANVLT
TRBJ2-7 medium-sized TRBV27 ATKGGWASSYEQY
TRBJ2-1 NA TRBV7-3 ASSLGQGWHEQF
TRBJ1-5 large TRBV9 ASSVEGGYQPQH
TRBJ2-5 NA TRBV27 ASSFLAGETQY
TRBJ2-6 NA TRBV12-2 ASRLPLANSGANVLT
TRBJ1-2 NA TRBV6-4 ASRPSGTALGGYT
TRBJ2-1 few TRBV10-1 ASSERVAGPNEQF
TRBJ2-4 NA TRBV5-1 ASSTGQGENIQY
TRBJ2-7 NA TRBV2 ASSPPRRVPYEQY
TRBJ1-1 few TRBV20-1 SAGRGEAF
TRBJ1-1 NA TRBV5-6 ASSRLLTGTEAF
TRBJ2-7 NA TRBV2 ASRGTSREQY
TRBJ2-5 NA TRBV19 ASSIGAGKGETQY
TRBJ2-5 once TRBV11-3 ASSRGLAGDETQY
TRBJ2-1 NA TRBV18 ASSPGGSSYNEQF
TRBJ1-5 once TRBV7-9 ASSPEGDQPQH
TRBJ2-6 NA TRBV6-1 ASSVLSAGAGANVLT
TRBJ1-2 NA TRBV6-5 AIRGSIGYT
TRBJ2-3 NA TRBV2 ASGLAGGDTQY
TRBJ1-6 NA TRBV27 ASSPPWGSYSPLH
TRBJ2-7 NA TRBV6-4 ASSDSRGSSYEQY
TRBJ1-5 NA TRBV29-1 SVSGGLGNQPQH
TRBJ1-2 NA TRBV11-2 ASSPPSGDRYGYT
TRBJ2-7 NA TRBV18 ASSPREQTYEQY
TRBJ1-1 NA TRBV2 ASSEVGGTEAF
TRBJ2-2 NA TRBV5-1 ASSLATGNTGELF
TRBJ1-4 NA TRBV7-9 ASSFQGGGEKLF
TRBJ2-3 NA TRBV5-4 ASSLGEGTQY
TRBJ2-2 NA TRBV9 ASSPPTARNEGELF
TRBJ2-7 NA TRBV25-1 ASSESGFDEQY
TRBJ2-7 NA TRBV4-2 ASSPTPGQGAHEQY
TRBJ2-1 NA TRBV9 ASSDGTGGFEQF
TRBJ2-7 NA TRBV6-1 ASRASGSYEQY
TRBJ2-5 NA TRBV5-1 ASSSGDQETQY
TRBJ1-2 NA TRBV6-6 ASSPQVDHYGYT
TRBJ2-1 NA TRBV5-1 ASNPGTGGRDEQF
TRBJ2-5 NA TRBV6-6 ASSYPGQGPETQY